The 13 T cell receptor beta chains reported below all come from one sample, sequenced in a study of blood T cells in healthy people across ages (dated by TCRdb to the mid-2010s). Receptor amplification or capture employed 5' RACE. The instrument given in TCRdb is Illumina HiSeq 2500. A second PCR of about 7 to 12 cycles was run with a J-beta primer mix and a sample-barcoded 5' primer. TCRdb reran the public reads through fastp at Q25 and MiXCR, keeping productive beta chains. Identical CDR3 protein sequences are pooled into one entry, listed with their most common genes and DNA. The sample records about 1.7 million distinct CDR3 sequences, about 28% of which are singletons. Jointly, the top ten make up 7.7% of the sample. Sequencing input: blood. The receptors here all came from a woman aged 30 to 39 in good health.

This clonotype was counted only a few times. The chain links TRBV12-3 or TRBV12-4 to TRBJ2-3; D uncertain. The CDR3 has 13 amino acids. V lost 6 bases, J lost 0 bases, and 7 bases lay in between. CDR3 in amino acids: CASRKTSTDTQYF. For the CDR3, the DNA is TGTGCCAGCAGGAAGACTAGCACAGATACGCAGTATTTT.

The chain combines TRBV15 with TRBJ2-4; D remains ambiguous. Germline assignment: CDR1 LNHNV and CDR2 YYDKDF (reference sequence). The germline V and J ends were trimmed by 0 bases and 0 bases, with 9 bases remaining between them. The length of the CDR3 is 16 residues. CDR3 sequence reads: CATSREEPVAKNIQYF. The CDR3 DNA follows: TGTGCCACCAGCAGAGAAGAACCCGTAGCCAAAAACATTCAGTACTTC.

This clonotype was observed at least ten times. The gene calls are TRBV27 and TRBJ2-5, with 7 bases fitting TRBD1. The V gene's germline CDR1 is MNHEY and CDR2 SMNVEV (reference sequence). V lost 5 bases, J lost 0 bases, and 6 bases stayed unmatched. The CDR3 has 15 amino acids. The CDR3 loop is CASSRQGRNQETQYF. CDR3 nucleotide sequence: TGTGCCAGCAGTAGACAGGGACGGAACCAAGAGACCCAGTACTTC.

The gene calls are TRBV12-3 or TRBV12-4 and TRBJ2-2; no firm D call. The V end lost 8 bases, the J end lost 5 bases, and 18 bases lay between the germline ends. The CDR3 covers 15 residues. CDR3 sequence reads: CASALPRVSTGELFF. For the CDR3, the DNA is TGTGCCAGCGCCCTTCCTCGGGTTTCAACCGGGGAGCTGTTTTTT.

The chain uses TRBV9 and TRBJ2-1; TRBD2 matches at 10 bases. Germline V CDR1 and CDR2: SGDLS, YYNGEE. V shed 3 bases, J shed 5 bases, and the junction held 5 bases outside the gene matches. The CDR3 spans 15 residues. The CDR3 reads CASSGPTSGHNEQFF. The CDR3 nucleotides are TGTGCCAGCAGCGGACCGACTAGCGGGCACAATGAGCAGTTCTTC.

The V call is TRBV7-3, the J call TRBJ2-1; a weak D match, TRBD1 (5 bases). The CDR3 has 14 amino acids. The V and J ends lost 4 bases and 4 bases respectively, with 11 bases between them. Germline V gene sequence: CDR1 SGHTA, CDR2 FQGTGA. The CDR3 nucleotides read TGTGCCAGCAGCTATCGGACACCTTACAATGAGCAGTTCTTC. Residues: CASSYRTPYNEQFF.

This clonotype has ten or more counts. The chain links TRBV20-1 to TRBJ2-1, with D possibly TRBD2 on 6 matching bases. CDR1 and CDR2 from the germline V gene are DFQATT and SNEGSKA (reference sequence). This CDR3 comprises 15 residues. Trimming removed 0 bases from V and 4 bases from J, with 13 bases in between. CDR3 sequence (DNA): TGCAGTGCTAGAGATCCTAGCGTCCCTTACAATGAGCAGTTCTTC. This gives the protein CSARDPSVPYNEQFF.

This chain links TRBV5-1 with TRBJ1-6; no clear D gene. The CDR3 runs to 16 residues. The germline CDR1 and CDR2 sequences are SGHRS and YFSETQ. V shed 1 base and J shed 5 bases, with 13 bases lying between them. The CDR3 here is CASSLTVFRDNSPLHF. As DNA, the CDR3 is TGCGCCAGCAGCTTGACAGTTTTTAGGGATAATTCACCCCTCCACTTT.

This clonotype was counted ten times or more. The chain is built from TRBV6-2 or TRBV6-3 and TRBJ2-7, with D possibly being TRBD2 (5 bases). Germline loops: CDR1 MNHEY, CDR2 SVGEGT. The CDR3 runs to 14 residues. Trimming took off 6 bases at V and 2 bases at J, with 14 bases between the two ends. The CDR3 DNA sequence: TGTGCCAGCAGCTACGGACTCGCCCCCTACGAGCAGTACTTC. Amino acid sequence: CASSYGLAPYEQYF.

This clonotype turned up a few times. The chain has TRBV20-1 and TRBJ2-3, with unresolved D. This CDR3 has 12 residues. Trimming shortened V by 6 bases and J by 4 bases, and 11 bases separated the two germline ends. CDR1 and CDR2 from the germline V gene are DFQATT and SNEGSKA (reference sequence). This CDR3 is CSAPNRADTQYF. CDR3 bases: TGCAGTGCGCCGAACAGAGCAGATACGCAGTATTTT.

This clonotype was observed a few times. V gene TRBV6-5 combines with J gene TRBJ2-1; TRBD2 matches 11 bases. Germline values: CDR1 MNHEY, CDR2 SVGAGI. The CDR3 has 15 amino acids. V was pared by 7 bases and J by 4 bases, with 6 bases of the junction left unmatched. CDR3 loop: CASTVAGGKYNEQFF. In DNA form, the CDR3 reads TGTGCCAGCACGGTAGCGGGGGGGAAGTACAATGAGCAGTTCTTC.

This clonotype was detected only a few times. This chain connects TRBV7-2 to TRBJ1-3, with TRBD1 as a possible D gene (5 bases). Germline loops: CDR1 SGHTA, CDR2 FQGNSA. V gave up 4 bases and J gave up 4 bases, with 11 bases separating them. CDR3 length: 14 residues. CDR3: CASSSRRGGNTIYF. The CDR3 coding sequence is TGTGCCAGCAGCTCGCGTAGGGGCGGAAACACCATATATTTT.

This clonotype was picked up a small number of times. The V call is TRBV27, the J call TRBJ2-7; tentative D call: TRBD2 (6 bases). This CDR3 comprises 16 residues. Looked up from germline, CDR1 is MNHEY and CDR2 is SMNVEV (reference sequence). V lost 5 bases, J lost 0 bases, and 17 bases lay in between. CDR3 bases: TGTGCCAGCAGTCCCTCCGCGGGACCGCGCTCCTACGAGCAGTACTTC. Translation: CASSPSAGPRSYEQYF.